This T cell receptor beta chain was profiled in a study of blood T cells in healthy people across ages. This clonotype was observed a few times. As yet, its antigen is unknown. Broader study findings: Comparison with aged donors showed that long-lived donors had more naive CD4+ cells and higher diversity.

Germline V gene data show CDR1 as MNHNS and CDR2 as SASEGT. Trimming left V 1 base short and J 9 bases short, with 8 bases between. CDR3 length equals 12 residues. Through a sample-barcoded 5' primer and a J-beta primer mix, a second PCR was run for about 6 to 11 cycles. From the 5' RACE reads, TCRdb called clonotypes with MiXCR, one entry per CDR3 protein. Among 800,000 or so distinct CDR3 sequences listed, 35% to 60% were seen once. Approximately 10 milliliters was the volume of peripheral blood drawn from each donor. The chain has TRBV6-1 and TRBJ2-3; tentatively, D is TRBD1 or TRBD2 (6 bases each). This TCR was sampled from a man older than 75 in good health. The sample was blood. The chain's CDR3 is CASSEGGATQYF. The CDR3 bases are TGTGCCAGCAGTGAAGGGGGGGCCACGCAGTATTTT.